This T cell receptor (beta chain) was observed in a study of blood T cells in healthy people across ages. The study, taken as a whole, reports: Calculation of diversity from one million T cells yielded estimates considered to be underestimates.

The CDR3 extends over 15 amino acids. The V gene lost 7 bases and the J gene lost 2 bases, with 15 bases spanning the gap. Points on this clonotype: The antigen is undetermined.

The use of a sample-barcoded 5' primer and a J-beta primer mix characterized a second PCR of roughly 6 to 12 cycles. In TCRdb, the 5' RACE reads were re-called with MiXCR into one record per CDR3 protein. The sample has hundreds of thousands of distinct CDR3 sequences, over 45% seen once. This clonotype was sampled from a woman aged 55 to 70 in good health. Sequencing was done on a sample of blood. The rearrangement joins TRBV12-3 or TRBV12-4 to TRBJ1-5, with D tentatively TRBD1 (6 bases). Here the CDR3 DNA reads TGTGCCAGCACCCCCGGGGGCTTAGGCAATCAGCCCCAGCATTTT. Its protein product is CASTPGGLGNQPQHF.